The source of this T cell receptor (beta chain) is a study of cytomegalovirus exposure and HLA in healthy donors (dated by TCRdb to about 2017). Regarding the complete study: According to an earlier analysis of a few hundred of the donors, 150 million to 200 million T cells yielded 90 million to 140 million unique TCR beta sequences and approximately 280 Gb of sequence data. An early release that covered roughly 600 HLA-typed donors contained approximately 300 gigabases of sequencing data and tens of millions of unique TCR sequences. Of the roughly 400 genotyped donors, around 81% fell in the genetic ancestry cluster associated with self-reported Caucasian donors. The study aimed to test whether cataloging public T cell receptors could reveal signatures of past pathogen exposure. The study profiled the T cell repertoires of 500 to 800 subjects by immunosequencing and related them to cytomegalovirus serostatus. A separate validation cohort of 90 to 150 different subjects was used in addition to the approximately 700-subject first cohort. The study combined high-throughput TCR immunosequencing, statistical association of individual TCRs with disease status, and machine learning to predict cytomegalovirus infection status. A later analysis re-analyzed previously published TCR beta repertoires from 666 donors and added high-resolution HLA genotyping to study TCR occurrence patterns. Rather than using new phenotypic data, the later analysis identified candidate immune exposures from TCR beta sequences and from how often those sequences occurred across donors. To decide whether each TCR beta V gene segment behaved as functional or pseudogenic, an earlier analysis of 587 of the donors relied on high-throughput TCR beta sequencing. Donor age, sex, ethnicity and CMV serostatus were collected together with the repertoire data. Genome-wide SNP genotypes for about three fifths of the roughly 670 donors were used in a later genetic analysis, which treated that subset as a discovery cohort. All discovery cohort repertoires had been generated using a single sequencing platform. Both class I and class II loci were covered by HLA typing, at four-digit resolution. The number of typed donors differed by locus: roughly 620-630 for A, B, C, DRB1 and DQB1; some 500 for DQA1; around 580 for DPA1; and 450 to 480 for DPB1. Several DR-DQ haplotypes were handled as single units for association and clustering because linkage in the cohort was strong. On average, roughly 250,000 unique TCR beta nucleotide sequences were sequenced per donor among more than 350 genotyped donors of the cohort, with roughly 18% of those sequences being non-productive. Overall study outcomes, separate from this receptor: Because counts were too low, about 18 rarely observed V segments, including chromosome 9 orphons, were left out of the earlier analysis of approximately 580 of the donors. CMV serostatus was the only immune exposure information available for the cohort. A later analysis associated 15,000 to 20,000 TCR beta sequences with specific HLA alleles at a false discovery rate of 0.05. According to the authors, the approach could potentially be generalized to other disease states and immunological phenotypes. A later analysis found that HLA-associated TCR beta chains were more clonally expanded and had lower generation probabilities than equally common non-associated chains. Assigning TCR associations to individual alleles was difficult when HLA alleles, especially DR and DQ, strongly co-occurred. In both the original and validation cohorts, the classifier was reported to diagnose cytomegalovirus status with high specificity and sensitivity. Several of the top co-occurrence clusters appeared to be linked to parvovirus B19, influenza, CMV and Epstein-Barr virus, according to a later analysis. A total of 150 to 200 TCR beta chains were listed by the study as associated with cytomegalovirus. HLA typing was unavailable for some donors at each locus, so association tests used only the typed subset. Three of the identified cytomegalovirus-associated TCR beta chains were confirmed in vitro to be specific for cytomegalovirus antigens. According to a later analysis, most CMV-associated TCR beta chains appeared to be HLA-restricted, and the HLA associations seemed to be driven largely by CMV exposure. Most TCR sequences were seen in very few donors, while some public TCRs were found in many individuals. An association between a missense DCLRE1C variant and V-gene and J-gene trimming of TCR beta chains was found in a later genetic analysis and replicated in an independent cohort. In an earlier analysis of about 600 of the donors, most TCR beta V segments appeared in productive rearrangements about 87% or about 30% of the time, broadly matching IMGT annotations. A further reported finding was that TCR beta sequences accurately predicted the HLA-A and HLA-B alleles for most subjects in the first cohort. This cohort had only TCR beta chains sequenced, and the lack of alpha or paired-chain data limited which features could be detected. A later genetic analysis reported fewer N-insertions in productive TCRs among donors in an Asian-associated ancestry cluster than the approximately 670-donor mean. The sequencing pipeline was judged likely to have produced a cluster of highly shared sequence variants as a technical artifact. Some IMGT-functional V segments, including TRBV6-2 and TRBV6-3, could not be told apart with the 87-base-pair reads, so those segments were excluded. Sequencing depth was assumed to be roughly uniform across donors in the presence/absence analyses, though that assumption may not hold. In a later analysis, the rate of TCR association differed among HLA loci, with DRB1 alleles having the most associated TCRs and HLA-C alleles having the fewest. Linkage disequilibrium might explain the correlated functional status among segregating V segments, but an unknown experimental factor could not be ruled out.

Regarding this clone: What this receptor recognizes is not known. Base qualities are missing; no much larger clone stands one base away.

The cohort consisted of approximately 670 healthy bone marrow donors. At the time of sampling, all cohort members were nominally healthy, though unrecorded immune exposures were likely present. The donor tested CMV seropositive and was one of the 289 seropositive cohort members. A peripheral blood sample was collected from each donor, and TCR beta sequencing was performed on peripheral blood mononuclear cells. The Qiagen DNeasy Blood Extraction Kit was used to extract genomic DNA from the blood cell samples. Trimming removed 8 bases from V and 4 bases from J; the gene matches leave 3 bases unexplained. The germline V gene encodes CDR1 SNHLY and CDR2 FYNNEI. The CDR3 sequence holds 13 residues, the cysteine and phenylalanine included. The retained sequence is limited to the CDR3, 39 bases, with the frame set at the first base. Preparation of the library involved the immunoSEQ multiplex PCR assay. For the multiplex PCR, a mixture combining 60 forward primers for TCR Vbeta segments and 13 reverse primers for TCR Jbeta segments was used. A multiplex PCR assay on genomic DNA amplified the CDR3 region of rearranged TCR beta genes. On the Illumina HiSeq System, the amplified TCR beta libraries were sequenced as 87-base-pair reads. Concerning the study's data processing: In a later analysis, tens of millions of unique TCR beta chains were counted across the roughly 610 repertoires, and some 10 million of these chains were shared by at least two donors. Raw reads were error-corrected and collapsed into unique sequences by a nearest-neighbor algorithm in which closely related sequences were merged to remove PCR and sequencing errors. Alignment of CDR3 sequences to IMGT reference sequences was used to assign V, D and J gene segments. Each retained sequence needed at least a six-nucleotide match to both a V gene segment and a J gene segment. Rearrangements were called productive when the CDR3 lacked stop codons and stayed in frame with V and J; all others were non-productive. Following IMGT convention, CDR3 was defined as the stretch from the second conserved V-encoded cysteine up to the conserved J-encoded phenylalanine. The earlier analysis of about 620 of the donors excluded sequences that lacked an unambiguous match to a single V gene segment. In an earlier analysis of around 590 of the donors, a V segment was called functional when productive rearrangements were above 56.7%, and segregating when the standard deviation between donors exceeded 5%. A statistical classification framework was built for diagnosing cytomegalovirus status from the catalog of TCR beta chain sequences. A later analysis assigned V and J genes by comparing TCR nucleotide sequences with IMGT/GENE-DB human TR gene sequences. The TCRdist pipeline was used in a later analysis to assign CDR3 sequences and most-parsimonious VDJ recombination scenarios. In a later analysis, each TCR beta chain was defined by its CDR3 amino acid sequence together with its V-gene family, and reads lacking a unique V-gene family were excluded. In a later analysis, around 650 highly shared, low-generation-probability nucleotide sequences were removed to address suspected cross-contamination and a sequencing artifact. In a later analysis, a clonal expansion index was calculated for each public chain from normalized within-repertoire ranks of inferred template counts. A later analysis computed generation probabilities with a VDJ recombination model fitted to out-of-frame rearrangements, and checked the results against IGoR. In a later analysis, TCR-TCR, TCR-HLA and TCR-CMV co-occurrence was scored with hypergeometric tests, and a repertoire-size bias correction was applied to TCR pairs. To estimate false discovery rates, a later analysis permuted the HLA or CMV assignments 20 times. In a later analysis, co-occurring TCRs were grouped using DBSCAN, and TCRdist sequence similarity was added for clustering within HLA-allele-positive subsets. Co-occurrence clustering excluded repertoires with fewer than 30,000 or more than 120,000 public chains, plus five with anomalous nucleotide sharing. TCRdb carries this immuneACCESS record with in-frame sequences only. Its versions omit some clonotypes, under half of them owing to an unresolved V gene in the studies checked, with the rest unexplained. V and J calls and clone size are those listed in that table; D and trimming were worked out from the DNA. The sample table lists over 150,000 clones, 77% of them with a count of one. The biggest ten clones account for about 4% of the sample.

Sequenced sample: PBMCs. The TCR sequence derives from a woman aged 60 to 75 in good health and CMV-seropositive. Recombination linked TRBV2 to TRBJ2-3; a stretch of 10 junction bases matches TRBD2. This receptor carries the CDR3 CASLSGGADTQYF. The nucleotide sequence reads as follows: TGTGCCAGCTTGAGCGGGGGGGCAGATACGCAGTATTTT.